A single sample is the source of the 22 T cell receptor beta chains below, sequenced in a study of blood T cell repertoires in COVID-19. The protocol was immunoSEQ multiplex PCR, while the TCRdb copy is restricted to in-frame clones and leaves out a portion. The data hold around 330,000 clones, with roughly 85% observed a single time. Source material: PBMCs or T cells enriched from blood (not recorded which). These TCRs come from a woman aged 30 to 39 who had been exposed to COVID-19.

The chain carries TRBV9 and TRBJ2-3, with 9 bases matching TRBD2. The trim removed 0 bases at V and 6 bases at J, leaving 5 bases unmatched. Germline loops: CDR1 SGDLS, CDR2 YYNGEE. CDR3 length: 15 residues. CDR3 amino acids: CASSVALAGWDTQYF. The CDR3 coding sequence is TGTGCCAGCAGCGTAGCCCTAGCGGGATGGGATACGCAGTATTTT.

The count of this clone is one. The chain carries TRBV27 and TRBJ1-5; 10 bases fit TRBD1. Germline CDR1 and CDR2: MNHEY and SMNVEV (reference sequence). The CDR3 loop spans 17 amino acids. Trimming at V came to 0 bases and at J to 6 bases, leaving 8 bases not matched to a gene. CDR3 in amino acids: CASSLSWTGGIGQPQHF. The CDR3 region has the DNA TGTGCCAGCAGTTTATCTTGGACAGGGGGTATAGGTCAGCCCCAGCATTTT.

This chain links TRBV12-3 or TRBV12-4 with TRBJ1-1, with TRBD1 as a possible D gene (5 bases). CDR3 length: 11 residues. V was trimmed by 5 bases and J by 7 bases, leaving 8 bases between them. The CDR3 DNA sequence: TGTGCCAGCAGTAACAGGTTTGAAGCTTTCTTT. Its protein is CASSNRFEAFF.

The V call is TRBV5-1, the J call TRBJ1-1; 8 nucleotides align to TRBD1. This CDR3 has 15 amino acids. Per germline, CDR1 SGHRS and CDR2 YFSETQ. V gave up 5 bases and J gave up 5 bases; unmatched junction bases: 11. The CDR3 DNA is TGCGCCAGCAGTTCCTCCGGGGGACAGGCAACTGAAGCTTTCTTT. Translated, it gives CASSSSGGQATEAFF.

This chain links TRBV11-2 with TRBJ2-7; 9 bases line up with TRBD1. Germline V CDR1 and CDR2: SGHAT, FQNNGV. J gave up 6 bases and V 5 bases, and 5 bases lay outside the gene matches. The CDR3 consists of 13 residues. In DNA, the CDR3 is TGTGCCAGCAGCCGGGACAGGGTACCCGAGCAGTACTTC. Translated: CASSRDRVPEQYF.

The J gene is TRBJ1-2, the V gene TRBV19; 10 bases map to TRBD1. Germline CDR1 LNHDA, CDR2 SQIVND (reference sequence). The CDR3 extends over 13 amino acids. The V and J ends lost 6 bases and 12 bases, in that order; junction bases with no gene match: 10. In DNA form, the CDR3 reads TGTGCCAGTAGCGCGGACAGGGGGATGGGGAACACCTTC. Its protein is CASSADRGMGNTF.

The gene calls are TRBV3-1 (or the pseudogene TRBV3-2) and TRBJ2-3; a weak D match, TRBD1 (6 bases). CDR1 and CDR2 (germline): LGHDT, YNNKEL (reference sequence). With 3 bases removed from V and 6 bases from J, the gap between germline ends came to 13 bases. The CDR3 contains 14 residues. The CDR3 reads CASSQGQGSDTQYF. The CDR3 DNA is TGTGCCAGCAGCCAGGGGCAGGGGTCCGATACGCAGTATTTT.

This clone has a single count. The V gene is TRBV2, the J gene TRBJ2-1; 13 nucleotides match TRBD2. Trimming at V came to 5 bases and at J to 4 bases, leaving 5 bases not matched to a gene. The V gene's germline CDR1 is SNHLY and CDR2 FYNNEI. There are 16 residues in the CDR3. CDR3 protein: CASSRTSGSGYNEQFF. For the CDR3, the DNA is TGTGCCAGCAGTAGGACTAGCGGGAGTGGGTACAATGAGCAGTTCTTC.

V and J are TRBV30 and TRBJ2-5; possibly TRBD2 for D (5 bases). The ends were cut back, 2 bases at V and 3 bases at J, with 10 bases in the middle. The CDR3 runs to 13 residues. CDR1 and CDR2 from the germline V gene are GTSNPN and SVGIG (reference sequence). DNA of the CDR3: TGTGCCTGGAGTCGGGGAACGAAAGAGACCCAGTACTTC. Its protein product is CAWSRGTKETQYF.

The V gene is TRBV28, the J gene TRBJ2-3, with 9 bases identical to TRBD2. This CDR3 comprises 15 residues. Germline V gene lookup returns CDR1 MDHEN and CDR2 SYDVKM. V lost 7 bases, J lost 3 bases, and 8 bases stayed unmatched. CDR3 nucleotide sequence: TGTGCCAGCACCATTAGCGGGAGTTGGACAGATACGCAGTATTTT. This sequence encodes CASTISGSWTDTQYF.

The chain joins TRBV19 to TRBJ2-2; 9 bases line up with TRBD1. Trimming at V came to 8 bases and at J to 1 base, leaving 5 bases not matched to a gene. Germline CDR1 and CDR2: LNHDA and SQIVND (reference sequence). The CDR3 is 15 residues long. DNA of the CDR3: TGTGCCAGTGGTGGACAGGGGTTGAACACCGGGGAGCTGTTTTTT. Translating it yields CASGGQGLNTGELFF.

This clone was counted only a few times. The V gene is TRBV6-5, the J gene TRBJ1-3, with D possibly matching TRBD1 (5 bases). Germline CDR1 MNHEY, CDR2 SVGAGI. The CDR3 sequence is 15 residues long. The V end was cut by 6 bases, the J end by 0 bases, with 12 bases between. The CDR3 loop reads CASSGDLYSGNTIYF. The CDR3, as DNA: TGTGCCAGCAGCGGGGACTTATACTCTGGAAACACCATATATTTT.

This chain joins TRBV2 and TRBJ2-7, with D hard to call. V was clipped by 6 bases and J by 2 bases, with 20 bases between them. Germline V gives CDR1 SNHLY, CDR2 FYNNEI. This CDR3 has 16 amino acids. CDR3: CASRESSPSAAYEQYF. For the CDR3, the DNA is TGTGCCAGCAGGGAGTCGTCCCCTTCCGCCGCCTACGAGCAGTACTTC.

This chain links TRBV6-2 or TRBV6-3 with TRBJ2-7; 9 bases agree with TRBD2. Germline V gene sequence: CDR1 MNHEY, CDR2 SVGEGT. This CDR3 has 17 amino acids. V lost 2 bases, J lost 2 bases, and 10 bases stayed unmatched. CDR3 coding DNA: TGTGCCAGCAGTTACCCGATGACTAGCGGTACAACCTACGAGCAGTACTTC. Translating it yields CASSYPMTSGTTYEQYF.

The genes are TRBV13 and TRBJ2-3, with TRBD1 matching 8 bases. Germline V lookup: CDR1 PRHDT, CDR2 FYEKMQ (reference sequence). The V segment lost 0 bases and the J segment 3 bases; nucleotides outside the gene matches: 5. The CDR3 sequence is 16 residues long. The CDR3 coding sequence is TGTGCCAGCAGCTTAGGCGTGACAGGGGTAACAGATACGCAGTATTTT. Amino acid sequence: CASSLGVTGVTDTQYF.

This chain joins TRBV7-2 and TRBJ1-2, with 9 bases aligning to TRBD1. V lost 2 bases, J lost 8 bases, and 3 bases stayed unmatched. CDR1 and CDR2 from the germline V gene are SGHTA and FQGNSA. CDR3 length: 13 amino acids. The CDR3 DNA follows: TGTGCCAGCAGCTTATACAGGGGGCGCGGCTACACCTTC. This codes for CASSLYRGRGYTF.

This clone showed up just a few times. The chain combines TRBV16 with TRBJ1-5; D not certain. Trimming took 0 bases from V and 5 from J, leaving 11 bases between them. Germline loops: CDR1 KGHSY, CDR2 FQNENV. This CDR3 spans 15 amino acids. The chain's CDR3 is CASSQSRESYQPQHF. CDR3 in DNA: TGTGCCAGCAGCCAATCGCGAGAATCCTATCAGCCCCAGCATTTT.

V is TRBV5-1 and J is TRBJ1-1, with 7 bases fitting TRBD1. CDR3 length: 15 amino acids. Trimming cost V 3 bases and J 5 bases; bases outside gene matches: 10. Germline CDR1 and CDR2: SGHRS and YFSETQ. The CDR3 spells CASSSTDRDGTEAFF. The CDR3 DNA follows: TGCGCCAGCAGCTCGACTGACAGGGATGGGACTGAAGCTTTCTTT.

This chain uses TRBV21-1 with TRBJ2-5; the listed D gene, TRBD2, was not tested against the DNA. TRBV21-1 is a pseudogene locus. This CDR3 is built from 18 residues. CDR3: CASRMMASGRASWETQYF. The CDR3 region has the DNA TGTGCCAGCCGAATGATGGCTAGCGGGAGGGCCAGCTGGGAGACCCAGTACTTC.

The J gene is TRBJ2-3, the V gene TRBV30; TRBD1 is a possible D gene (6 bases). Trimming took 1 base from V and 2 from J, leaving 7 bases between them. This CDR3 comprises 13 residues. Germline V gene sequence: CDR1 GTSNPN, CDR2 SVGIG (reference sequence). The CDR3, as DNA: TGTGCCTGGAGTGCAGGGGTCACAGATACGCAGTATTTT. Translated: CAWSAGVTDTQYF. The full variable domain, in which reference TRBV30 and TRBJ2-3 provide the parts outside the CDR3, is SQTIHQWPATLVQPVGSPLSLECTVEGTSNPNLYWYRQAAGRGLQLLFYSVGIGQISSEVPQNLSASRPQDRQFILSSKKLLLSDSGFYLCAWSAGVTDTQYFGPGTRLTVL.

The CDR3 bases are TGTGCCAGCAGTACAAACAGGGGGCGCACGCATGGCTACACCTTC. It codes for CASSTNRGRTHGYTF. The genes are TRBV6-5 and TRBJ1-2; 9 positions agree with TRBD1. CDR3 length: 15 residues. Trimming cost V 5 bases and J 6 bases; bases outside gene matches: 10. The germline gives CDR1 MNHEY, CDR2 SVGAGI.

The chain recombines TRBV2 with TRBJ2-3, with 7 bases matching TRBD1. The CDR3 covers 14 residues. Germline assignment: CDR1 SNHLY and CDR2 FYNNEI. V lost 7 bases and J lost 2; bases outside the gene matches: 6. The CDR3 reads CASKDRSTTDTQYF. The CDR3 DNA is TGTGCCAGCAAGGACAGGAGTACCACAGATACGCAGTATTTT.